This T cell receptor (beta chain) stems from a study of blood T cells in healthy people across ages. This clonotype showed up just a few times. The antigen remains unidentified. V was cut by 6 bases and J by 5 bases, with 14 bases left in between. This CDR3 comprises 12 residues. Germline-derived CDR1 and CDR2 are DFQATT and SNEGSKA (reference sequence). The study's findings and limits: Both higher diversity and more naive CD4+ cells marked long-lived donors when set against aged donors. PBMCs went unsorted, and a conclusive naive versus antigen-experienced comparison was therefore prevented.

A J-beta primer mix and a sample-barcoded 5' primer were used in a second PCR of about 7 to 12 cycles. TCRdb processed the 5' RACE reads anew with MiXCR; each CDR3 protein has one entry. This repertoire shows about 800,000 distinct CDR3 sequences, 58% found once; its top ten account for roughly 20%. Sample: blood. This chain links TRBV20-1 with TRBJ2-7; perhaps TRBD1 as D (5 bases). The sequence derives from a man younger than 45 in good health. CDR3: CSAGRGQNEQYF. For the CDR3, the DNA is TGCAGTGCCGGAAGGGGTCAGAACGAGCAGTACTTC.